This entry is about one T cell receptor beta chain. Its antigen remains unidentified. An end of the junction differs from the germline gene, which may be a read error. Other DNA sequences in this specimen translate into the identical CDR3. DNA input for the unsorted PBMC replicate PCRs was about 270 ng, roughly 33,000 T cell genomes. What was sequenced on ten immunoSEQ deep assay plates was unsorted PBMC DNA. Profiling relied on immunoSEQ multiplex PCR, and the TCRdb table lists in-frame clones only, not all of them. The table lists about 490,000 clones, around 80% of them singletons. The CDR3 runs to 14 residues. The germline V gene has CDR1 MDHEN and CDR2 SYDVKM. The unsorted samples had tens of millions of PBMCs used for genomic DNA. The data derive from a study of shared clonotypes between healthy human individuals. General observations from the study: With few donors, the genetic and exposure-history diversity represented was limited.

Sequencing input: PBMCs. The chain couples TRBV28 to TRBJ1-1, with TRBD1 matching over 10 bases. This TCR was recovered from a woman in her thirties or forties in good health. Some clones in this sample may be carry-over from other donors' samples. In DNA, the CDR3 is TGTGCCAGCAGTGCACAGACAGGGGGCACTGAGGCTTTCTTT. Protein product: CASSAQTGGTEAFF. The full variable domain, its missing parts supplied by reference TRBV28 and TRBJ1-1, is DVKVTQSSRYLVKRTGEKVFLECVQDMDHENMFWYRQDPGLGLRLIYFSYDVKMKEKGDIPEGYSVSREKKERFSLILESASTNQTSMYLCASSAQTGGTEAFFGQGTRLTVV.